This TCR beta chain derives from a study of cytomegalovirus exposure and HLA in healthy donors. Overall study findings and caveats: A later analysis associated 16,000 or so TCR beta sequences with HLA alleles at a 0.05 false discovery rate. Earlier findings revealed that most TCR beta V segments proved productive either about 87% or about 30% of the time. TCR beta chain V- and J-gene trimming was linked, in a later analysis, to a missense variant in DCLRE1C.

Primers: 60 Vbeta forward and 13 Jbeta reverse. Original processing methods: About 11 million shared chains were among the roughly 80 million unique TCR beta chains that a later analysis counted. Here immunoSEQ multiplex PCR was the method, and the copy in TCRdb shows in-frame clones only, minus some. The DNA was the basis for D and trimming; V, J and clone size are from that table. The table lists 35,000 to 50,000 clones, almost 70% of them singletons. The V gene's germline CDR1 is MNHNS and CDR2 SASEGT. The CDR3 is made up of 14 amino acids. V shed 6 bases and J 2 bases; nucleotides not matched to a gene: 3. Comments on this clone: Its antigen is unidentified.

The TCR originated in a middle-aged man in good health and CMV-seronegative. The chain joins TRBV6-1 to TRBJ2-1; the match to TRBD2 covers 8 bases. Sequenced sample: PBMCs. In DNA, the CDR3 is TGTGCCAGCAGGCCAGCGGGGGCCTACAATGAGCAGTTCTTC. This encodes CASRPAGAYNEQFF.